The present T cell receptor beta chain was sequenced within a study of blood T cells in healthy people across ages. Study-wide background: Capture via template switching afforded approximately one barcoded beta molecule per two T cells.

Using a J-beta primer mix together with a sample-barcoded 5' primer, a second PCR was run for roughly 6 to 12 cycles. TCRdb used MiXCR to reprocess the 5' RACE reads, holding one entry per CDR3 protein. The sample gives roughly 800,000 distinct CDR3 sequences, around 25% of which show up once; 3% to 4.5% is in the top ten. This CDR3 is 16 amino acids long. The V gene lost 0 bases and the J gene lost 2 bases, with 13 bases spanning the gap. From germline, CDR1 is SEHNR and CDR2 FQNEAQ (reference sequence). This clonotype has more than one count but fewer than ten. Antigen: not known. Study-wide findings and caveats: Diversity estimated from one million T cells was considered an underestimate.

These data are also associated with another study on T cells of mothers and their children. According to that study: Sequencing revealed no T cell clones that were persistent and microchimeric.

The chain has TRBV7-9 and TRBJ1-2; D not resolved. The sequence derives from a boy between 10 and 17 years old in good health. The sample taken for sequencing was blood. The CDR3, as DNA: TGTGCCAGCAGCTTAGCGGGTGGAGGGTGGAACTATGGCTACACCTTC. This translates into CASSLAGGGWNYGYTF.